Given below is one TCR beta chain in context. Its target is not known. This record belongs to a study of T cells in Graves' hyperthyroidism and ophthalmopathy. The investigators amplified TCR beta CDR3 regions from RNA transcripts. HTBI primers drove first-round RT-PCR of the TCR CDR3. MiXCR, applied by TCRdb to the multiplex PCR reads, yields one record per CDR3 protein. The sample includes 600,000 to 800,000 distinct CDR3 sequences, under 45% seen only once; the top ten take 30% to 40%. Per the germline V gene, CDR1 is DFQATT and CDR2 is SNEGSKA (reference sequence). This CDR3 is built from 16 residues. Trimming cost V 0 bases and J 1 base; bases outside gene matches: 6. Subjects aged 18 to 65 presented with newly diagnosed hyperthyroidism of less than 2 months' duration. Exclusion of a patient resulted from uncontrolled infection, other autoimmune disease, pregnancy or lactation. Every diagnosis used clinical symptoms, serum thyroxine and TRAb, thyroid ultrasound and orbital computed tomography.

General study results and limits: Ophthalmopathy stood apart from stable hyperthyroidism in a 13 V-J model.

The sequenced material came from blood. The source of this sequence is a woman between 40 and 50 years old with Graves' hyperthyroidism. This rearrangement joins TRBV20-1 to TRBJ1-5; 7 nucleotides match TRBD1. The CDR3 DNA reads as TGCAGTGCTAGAGATCGACAGGGACTCAGCAATCAGCCCCAGCATTTT. Its protein is CSARDRQGLSNQPQHF.